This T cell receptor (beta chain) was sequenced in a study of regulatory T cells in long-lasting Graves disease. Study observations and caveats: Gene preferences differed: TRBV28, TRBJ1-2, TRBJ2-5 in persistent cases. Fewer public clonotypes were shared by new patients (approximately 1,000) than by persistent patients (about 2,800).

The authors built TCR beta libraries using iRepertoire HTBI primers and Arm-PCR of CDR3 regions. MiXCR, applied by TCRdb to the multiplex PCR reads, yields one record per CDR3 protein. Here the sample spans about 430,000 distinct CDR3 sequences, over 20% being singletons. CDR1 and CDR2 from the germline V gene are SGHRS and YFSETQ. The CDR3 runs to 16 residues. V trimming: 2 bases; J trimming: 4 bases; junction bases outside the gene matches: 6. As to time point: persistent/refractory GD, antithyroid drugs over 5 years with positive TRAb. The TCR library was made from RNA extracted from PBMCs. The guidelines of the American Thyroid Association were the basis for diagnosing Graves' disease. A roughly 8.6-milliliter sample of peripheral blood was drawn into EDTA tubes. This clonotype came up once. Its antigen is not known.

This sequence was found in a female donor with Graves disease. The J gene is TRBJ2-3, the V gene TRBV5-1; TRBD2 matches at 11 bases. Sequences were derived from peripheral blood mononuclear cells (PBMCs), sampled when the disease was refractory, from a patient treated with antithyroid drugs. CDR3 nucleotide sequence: TGCGCCAGCAGCTTAAGTAGCGGGAGGGCCTCAGATACGCAGTATTTT. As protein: CASSLSSGRASDTQYF.